This TCR beta chain came from a study of blood T cell repertoires in COVID-19. Whole-study context: The origin of the acute and convalescent COVID-19 samples was the United States, Italy and Spain.

Per the authors' pipeline: Amplification with reference gene primers provided the estimates of nucleated cell counts. Clones were read by immunoSEQ multiplex PCR, and TCRdb kept only the in-frame ones, dropping some. V, J and clone size were drawn from that table, and D and trimming were deduced from the DNA. The sample has 30,000 to 45,000 clones, about 85% seen once. Germline CDR1 reads SGHNT; CDR2 reads YYREEE (reference sequence). The CDR3 covers 15 residues. V shed 2 bases, J shed 0 bases, and the junction held 5 bases outside the gene matches. V and J are TRBV5-4 and TRBJ2-7; 7 positions agree with TRBD1. Sequencing was performed on peripheral blood. The receptor's source is a human donor in a cohort sampled during active COVID-19. DNA of the CDR3: TGTGCCAGCAGCTTTGGGGACAGTCTCTCCTACGAGCAGTACTTC. It codes for CASSFGDSLSYEQYF.